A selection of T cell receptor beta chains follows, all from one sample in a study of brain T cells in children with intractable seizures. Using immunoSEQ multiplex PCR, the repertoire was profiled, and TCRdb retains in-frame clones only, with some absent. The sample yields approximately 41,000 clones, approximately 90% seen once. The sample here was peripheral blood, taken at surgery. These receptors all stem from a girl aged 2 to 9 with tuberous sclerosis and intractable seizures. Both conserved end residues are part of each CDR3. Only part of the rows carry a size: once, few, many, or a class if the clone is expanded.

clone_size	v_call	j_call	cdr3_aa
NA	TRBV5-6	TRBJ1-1	CASSSGVNTEAFF
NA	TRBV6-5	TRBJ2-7	CASSTGTGGAYEQYF
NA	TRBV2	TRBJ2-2	CASRRDRGGTGELFF
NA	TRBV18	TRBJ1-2	CASSPPTSYGYTF
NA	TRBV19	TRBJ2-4	CASSIAGVLLSAKNIQYF
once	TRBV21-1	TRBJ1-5	CASSKVRGVGNQPQHF
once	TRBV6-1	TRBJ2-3	CASSEMLGRDTDTQYF
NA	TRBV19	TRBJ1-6	CATGTANSPLHF
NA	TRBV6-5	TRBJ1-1	CASSFEMGTEAFF
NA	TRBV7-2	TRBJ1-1	CASSLGGTLNTEAFF
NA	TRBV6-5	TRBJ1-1	CASSPSRMNTEAFF
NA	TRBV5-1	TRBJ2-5	CASSYSGGAFVETQYF
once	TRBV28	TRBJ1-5	CASSRPGQSNQPQHF
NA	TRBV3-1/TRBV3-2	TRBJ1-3	CASSQGNTIYF
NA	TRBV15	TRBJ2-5	CATSTGGKETQYF
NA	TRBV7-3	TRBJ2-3	CASSLRGLGTDTQYF
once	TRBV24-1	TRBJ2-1	CATSDPGQGANNEQFF
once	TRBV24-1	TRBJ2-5	CATSDPGTSGLRETQYF
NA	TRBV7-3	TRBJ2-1	CASSLTRREQTKNNEQFF
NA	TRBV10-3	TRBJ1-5	CAITKPRGSNQPQHF